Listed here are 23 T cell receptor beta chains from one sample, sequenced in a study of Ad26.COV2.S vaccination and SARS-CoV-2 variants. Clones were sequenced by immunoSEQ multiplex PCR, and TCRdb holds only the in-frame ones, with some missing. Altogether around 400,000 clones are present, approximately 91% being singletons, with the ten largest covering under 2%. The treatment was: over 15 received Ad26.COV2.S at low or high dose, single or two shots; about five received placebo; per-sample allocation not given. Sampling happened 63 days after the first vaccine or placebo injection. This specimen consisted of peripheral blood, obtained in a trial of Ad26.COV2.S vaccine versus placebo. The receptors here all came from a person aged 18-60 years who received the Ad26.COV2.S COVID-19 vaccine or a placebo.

This CDR3 is CASSGGPGQATGNTIYF. CDR3 coding DNA: TGTGCCAGCAGTGGGGGACCGGGACAGGCCACTGGAAACACCATATATTTT. The chain is built from TRBV25-1 and TRBJ1-3; 8 bases map to TRBD1. Germline lookup yields CDR1 MGHDK and CDR2 SYGVNS. The CDR3 totals 17 residues. After removal of 4 bases from V and 2 bases from J, the junction contained 10 bases not matched to a gene.

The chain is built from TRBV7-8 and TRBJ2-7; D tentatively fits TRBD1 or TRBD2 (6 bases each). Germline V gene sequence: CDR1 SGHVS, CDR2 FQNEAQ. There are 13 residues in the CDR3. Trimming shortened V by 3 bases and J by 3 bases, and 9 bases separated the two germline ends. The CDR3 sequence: CASSFRGGYEQYF. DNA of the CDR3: TGTGCCAGCAGCTTCAGGGGAGGCTACGAGCAGTACTTC.

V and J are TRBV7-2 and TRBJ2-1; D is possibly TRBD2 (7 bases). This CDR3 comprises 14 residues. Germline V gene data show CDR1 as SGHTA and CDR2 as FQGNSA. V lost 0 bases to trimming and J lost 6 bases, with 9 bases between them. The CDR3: CASSLAGGLNEQFF. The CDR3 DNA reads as TGTGCCAGCAGCTTAGCCGGGGGGCTCAATGAGCAGTTCTTC.

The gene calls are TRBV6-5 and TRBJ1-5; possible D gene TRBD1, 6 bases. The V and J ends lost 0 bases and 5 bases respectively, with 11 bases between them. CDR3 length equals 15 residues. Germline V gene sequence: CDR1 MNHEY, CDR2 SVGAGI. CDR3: CASSYSRGRDQPQHF. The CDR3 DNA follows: TGTGCCAGCAGTTACTCCAGGGGTCGGGATCAGCCCCAGCATTTT.

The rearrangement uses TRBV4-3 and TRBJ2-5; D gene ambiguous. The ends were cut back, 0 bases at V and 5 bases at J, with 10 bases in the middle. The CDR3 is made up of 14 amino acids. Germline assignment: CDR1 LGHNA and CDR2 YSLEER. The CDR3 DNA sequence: TGCGCCAGCAGCCAAGATCTGAGCCGCGAGACCCAGTACTTC. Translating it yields CASSQDLSRETQYF.

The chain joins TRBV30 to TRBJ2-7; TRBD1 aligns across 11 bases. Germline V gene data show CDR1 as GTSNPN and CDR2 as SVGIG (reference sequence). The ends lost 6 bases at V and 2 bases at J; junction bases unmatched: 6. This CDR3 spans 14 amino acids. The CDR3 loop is CACPGGQGAYEQYF. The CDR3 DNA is TGTGCCTGTCCCGGGGGACAGGGGGCCTACGAGCAGTACTTC.

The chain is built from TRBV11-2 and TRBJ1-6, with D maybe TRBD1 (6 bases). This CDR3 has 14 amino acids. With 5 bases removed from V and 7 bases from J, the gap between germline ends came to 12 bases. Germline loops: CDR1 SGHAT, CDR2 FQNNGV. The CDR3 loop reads CASSKDRFNSPLHF. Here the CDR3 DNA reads TGTGCCAGCAGCAAAGACAGGTTCAATTCACCCCTCCACTTT.

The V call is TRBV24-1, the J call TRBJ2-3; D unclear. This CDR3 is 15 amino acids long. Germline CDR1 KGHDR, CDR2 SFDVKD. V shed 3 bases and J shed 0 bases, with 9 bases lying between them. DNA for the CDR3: TGTGCCACCAGTGATCATGTCGCTAGCACAGATACGCAGTATTTT. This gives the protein CATSDHVASTDTQYF.

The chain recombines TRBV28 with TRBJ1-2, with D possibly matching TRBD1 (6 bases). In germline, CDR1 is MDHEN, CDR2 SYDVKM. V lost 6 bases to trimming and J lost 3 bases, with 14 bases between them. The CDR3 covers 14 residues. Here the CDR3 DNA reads TGTGCCAGCAGCCCACGGGGGCACGACTATGGCTACACCTTC. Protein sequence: CASSPRGHDYGYTF.

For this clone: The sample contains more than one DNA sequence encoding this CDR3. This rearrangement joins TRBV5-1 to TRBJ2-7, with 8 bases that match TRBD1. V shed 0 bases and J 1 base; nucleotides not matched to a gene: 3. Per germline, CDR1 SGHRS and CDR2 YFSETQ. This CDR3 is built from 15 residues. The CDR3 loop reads CASSLGGQGSYEQYF. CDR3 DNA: TGCGCCAGCAGCTTGGGCGGACAGGGTTCCTACGAGCAGTACTTC.

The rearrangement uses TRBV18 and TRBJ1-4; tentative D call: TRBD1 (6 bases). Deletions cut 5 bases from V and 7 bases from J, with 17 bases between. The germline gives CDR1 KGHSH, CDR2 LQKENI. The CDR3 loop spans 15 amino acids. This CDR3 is CASSALQGSGEKLFF. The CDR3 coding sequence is TGTGCCAGCTCAGCCCTACAGGGATCGGGTGAAAAACTGTTTTTT.

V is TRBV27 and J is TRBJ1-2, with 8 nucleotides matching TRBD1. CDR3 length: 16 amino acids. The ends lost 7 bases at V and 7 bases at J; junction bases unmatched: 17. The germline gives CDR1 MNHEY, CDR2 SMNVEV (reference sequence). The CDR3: CASTPSVRQGLSGYTF. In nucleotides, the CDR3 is TGTGCCAGCACACCATCGGTGCGACAGGGGTTGTCTGGCTACACCTTC.

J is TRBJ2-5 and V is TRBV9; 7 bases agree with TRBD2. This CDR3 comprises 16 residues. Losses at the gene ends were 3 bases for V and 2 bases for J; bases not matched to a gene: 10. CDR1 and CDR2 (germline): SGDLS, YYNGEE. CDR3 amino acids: CASSEEAGAIQETQYF. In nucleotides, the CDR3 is TGTGCCAGCAGCGAGGAGGCGGGAGCGATACAAGAGACCCAGTACTTC.

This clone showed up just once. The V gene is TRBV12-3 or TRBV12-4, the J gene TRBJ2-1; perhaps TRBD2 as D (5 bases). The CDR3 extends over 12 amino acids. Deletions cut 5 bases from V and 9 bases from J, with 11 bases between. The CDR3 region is CASSGGLVEQFF. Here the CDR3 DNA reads TGTGCCAGCAGTGGAGGATTGGTTGAGCAGTTCTTC.

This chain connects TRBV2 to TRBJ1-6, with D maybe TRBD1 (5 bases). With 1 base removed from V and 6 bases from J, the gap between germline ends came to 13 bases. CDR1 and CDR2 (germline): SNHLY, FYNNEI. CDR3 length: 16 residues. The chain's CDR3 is CASSEGVWGLNSPLHF. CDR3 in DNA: TGTGCCAGCAGTGAAGGAGTGTGGGGACTTAATTCACCCCTCCACTTT.

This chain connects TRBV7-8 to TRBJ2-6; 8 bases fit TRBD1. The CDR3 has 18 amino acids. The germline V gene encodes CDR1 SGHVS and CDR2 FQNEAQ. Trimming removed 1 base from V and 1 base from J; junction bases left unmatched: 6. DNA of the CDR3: TGTGCCAGCAGCTTAGTGGGACAGGCGATGTCTGGGGCCAACGTCCTGACTTTC. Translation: CASSLVGQAMSGANVLTF.

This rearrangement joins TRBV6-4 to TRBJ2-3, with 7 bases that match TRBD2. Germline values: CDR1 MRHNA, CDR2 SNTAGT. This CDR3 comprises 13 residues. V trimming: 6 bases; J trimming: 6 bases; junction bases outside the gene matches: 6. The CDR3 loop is CASRGAGMDTQYF. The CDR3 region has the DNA TGTGCCAGCAGGGGAGCGGGAATGGATACGCAGTATTTT.

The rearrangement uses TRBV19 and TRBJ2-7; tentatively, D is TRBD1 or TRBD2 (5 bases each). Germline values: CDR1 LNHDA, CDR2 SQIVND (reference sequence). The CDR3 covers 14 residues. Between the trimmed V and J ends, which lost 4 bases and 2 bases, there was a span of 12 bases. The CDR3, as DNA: TGTGCCAGTAGTACCCGGGACGGGGCCTACGAGCAGTACTTC. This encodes CASSTRDGAYEQYF.

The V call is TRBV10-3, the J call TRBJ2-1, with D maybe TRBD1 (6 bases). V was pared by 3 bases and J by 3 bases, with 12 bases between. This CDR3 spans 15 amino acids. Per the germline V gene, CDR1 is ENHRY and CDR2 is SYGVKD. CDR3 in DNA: TGTGCCATCAGTGACAAACAGGGATACTACAATGAGCAGTTCTTC. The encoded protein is CAISDKQGYYNEQFF.

The CDR3 bases are TGTGCCAGCAGTCCCCCGGGACAGGTCTTCTATGGCTACACCTTC. It yields the protein CASSPPGQVFYGYTF. V gene TRBV25-1 combines with J gene TRBJ1-2, with 8 bases fitting TRBD1. The V gene end was trimmed by 5 bases and the J gene end by 4 bases; junction bases not matched to a gene: 9. CDR1 MGHDK and CDR2 SYGVNS come from the germline V gene. CDR3 length: 15 residues.

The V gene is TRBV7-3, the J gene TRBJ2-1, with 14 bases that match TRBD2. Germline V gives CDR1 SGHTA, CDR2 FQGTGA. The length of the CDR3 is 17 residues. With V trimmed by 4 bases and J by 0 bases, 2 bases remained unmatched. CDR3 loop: CASSSGTSGSSYNEQFF. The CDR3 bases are TGTGCCAGCAGCTCCGGGACTAGCGGGAGCTCCTACAATGAGCAGTTCTTC.

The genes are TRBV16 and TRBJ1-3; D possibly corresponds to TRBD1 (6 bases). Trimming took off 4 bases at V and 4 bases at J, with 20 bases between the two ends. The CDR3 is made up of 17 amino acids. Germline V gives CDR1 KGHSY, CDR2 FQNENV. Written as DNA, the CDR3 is TGTGCCAGCAGCCTTAAGCGTGGGGGCCATGCGGGAAACACCATATATTTT. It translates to CASSLKRGGHAGNTIYF.

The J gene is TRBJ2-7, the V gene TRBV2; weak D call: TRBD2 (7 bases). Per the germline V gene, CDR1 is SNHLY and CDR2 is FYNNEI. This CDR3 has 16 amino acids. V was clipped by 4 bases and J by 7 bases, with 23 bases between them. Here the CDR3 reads CASSVGGGPSWEEQYF. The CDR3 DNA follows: TGTGCCAGCAGTGTAGGGGGAGGGCCTTCCTGGGAAGAGCAGTACTTC.